The entry below gives a single T cell receptor (beta chain) sequence along with its context. This record comes from a study of shared clonotypes between healthy human individuals. Study-level background: Researchers assigned three CD4 naive, three CD4 memory, two CD8 naive and one CD8 memory plate to each donor.

The repertoire was sequenced with immunoSEQ multiplex PCR; TCRdb's copy has only in-frame clones and lacks some. The sample contains around 510,000 clones, 95% to 97% of which appear only once. From germline, CDR1 is SGHRS and CDR2 YFSETQ. After removal of 3 bases from V and 9 bases from J, the junction contained 4 bases not matched to a gene. CDR3 length: 15 amino acids. The sequenced material came from naive CD4+ T cells sorted from blood. Subset denoted: CD45RA+ positively selected. The rearrangement links TRBV5-1 to TRBJ2-1; 15 positions match TRBD2. The source of this sequence is a woman aged 30 to 39 in good health. CDR3: CASSSGLAGGAEQFF. CDR3 DNA: TGCGCCAGCAGCTCTGGACTAGCGGGAGGGGCTGAGCAGTTCTTC. Full variable domain (remainder filled in from reference TRBV5-1 and TRBJ2-1): KAGVTQTPRYLIKTRGQQVTLSCSPISGHRSVSWYQQTPGQGLQFLFEYFSETQRNKGNFPGRFSGRQFSNSRSEMNVSTLELGDSALYLCASSSGLAGGAEQFFGPGTRLTVL.